Listed below are T cell receptor beta chains from one sample, sequenced in a study of blood T cell repertoires in COVID-19. Repertoires were generated with immunoSEQ multiplex PCR, while TCRdb's copy carries only in-frame clones and drops some. The data contain 150,000 to 200,000 clones, more than 60% of them singletons. The sample consisted of peripheral blood. These receptors originate from a man in his 70s with acute or convalescent COVID-19. The conserved cysteine and the conserved F or W are not part of the CDR3 here. Expanded clones are given a class, and other clones once, few, many or no size at all.

cdr3_aa j_call clone_size v_call
ASMEGLAVTYEQF TRBJ2-1 NA TRBV19
ATQREQGVGGYT TRBJ1-2 NA TRBV6-5
ASGLVLGTVQPDGYT TRBJ1-2 NA TRBV12-5
ASRQGSYEQY TRBJ2-7 NA TRBV28
ASSSDRGLAYEQY TRBJ2-7 NA TRBV19
ASKGNRGLNTEAF TRBJ1-1 few TRBV6-5
ASSVKTSGTITDTQY TRBJ2-3 NA TRBV5-4
ASRLDRASPGNTIY TRBJ1-3 NA TRBV19
SASTGVKNYGYT TRBJ1-2 NA TRBV20-1
ATEEGAGELF TRBJ2-2 once TRBV19
ASSLNQGGTEAF TRBJ1-1 NA TRBV7-3
ASSLVGGQITGELF TRBJ2-2 NA TRBV7-8
ASSYVIQGLQETQY TRBJ2-5 NA TRBV6-2/TRBV6-3
ASSRQTRYEQY TRBJ2-7 NA TRBV6-5
ATSRASGRGQETQY TRBJ2-5 NA TRBV15
ASTRTGENTGELF TRBJ2-2 NA TRBV13
ASSQQGPPYEQY TRBJ2-7 once TRBV28
ATDREANYGYT TRBJ1-2 once TRBV2
ASSQGTTSGRSYEQY TRBJ2-7 NA TRBV3-1/TRBV3-2
ASSQVVSWNEQF TRBJ2-1 NA TRBV14
AWSDEGNYGYT TRBJ1-2 once TRBV30
ASSQQGSHGYT TRBJ1-2 NA TRBV11-2
ASSLEGWGNSPLH TRBJ1-6 NA TRBV28
ASSRRSGRVYEQY TRBJ2-7 NA TRBV10-1
ASSPPGEYGYT TRBJ1-2 once TRBV5-4
AWSRTGFGETQY TRBJ2-5 few TRBV30
ASRRTVGINYGYT TRBJ1-2 NA TRBV19
ATSDTGTSFRTQY TRBJ2-5 once TRBV24-1
ASSQFTGTYNEQF TRBJ2-1 NA TRBV16
ASSTPPHRAPFSGNTIY TRBJ1-3 once TRBV28
ASRVQGAKLPEAF TRBJ1-1 NA TRBV19
ASHGQGPYEQY TRBJ2-7 NA TRBV6-6
ASSQEPPGQGEAF TRBJ1-1 NA TRBV14
ASSHSDRGNTGELF TRBJ2-2 NA TRBV5-1
ASSLDISRREQY TRBJ2-7 NA TRBV7-2
ASSLFGTGEYEQY TRBJ2-7 NA TRBV13
ASTQLAGISYEQY TRBJ2-7 NA TRBV7-6
ASSQEGGDNEQF TRBJ2-1 NA TRBV4-2
ASRKTWDSAYSNQPQH TRBJ1-5 NA TRBV27
ASSQEKGALPEQY TRBJ2-7 NA TRBV4-2
ASTPAGVRYGYT TRBJ1-2 NA TRBV27